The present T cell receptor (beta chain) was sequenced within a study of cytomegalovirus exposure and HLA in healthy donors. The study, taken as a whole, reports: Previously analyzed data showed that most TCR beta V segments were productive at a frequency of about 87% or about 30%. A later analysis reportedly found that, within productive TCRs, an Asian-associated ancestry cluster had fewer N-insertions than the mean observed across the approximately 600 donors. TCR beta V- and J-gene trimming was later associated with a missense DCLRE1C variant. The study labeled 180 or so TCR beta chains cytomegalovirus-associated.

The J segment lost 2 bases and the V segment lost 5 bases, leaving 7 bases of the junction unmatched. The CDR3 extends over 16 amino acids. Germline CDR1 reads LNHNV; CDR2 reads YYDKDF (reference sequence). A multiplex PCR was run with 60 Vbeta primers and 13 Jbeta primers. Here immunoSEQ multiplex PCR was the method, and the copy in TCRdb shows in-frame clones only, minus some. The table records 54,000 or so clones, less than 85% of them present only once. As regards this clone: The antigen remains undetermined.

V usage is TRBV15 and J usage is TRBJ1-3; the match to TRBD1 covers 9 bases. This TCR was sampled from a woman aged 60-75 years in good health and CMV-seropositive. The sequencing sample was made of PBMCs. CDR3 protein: CATSDTGGEAGNTIYF. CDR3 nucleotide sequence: TGTGCCACCAGCGACACAGGGGGCGAAGCTGGAAACACCATATATTTT.